Each of the 23 T cell receptor beta chains below was sequenced from the same sample in a study of identical twins. TCRdb redid the calling of the 5' RACE reads with MiXCR, one entry per CDR3 protein. The sample contains 1.5 million to 2 million distinct CDR3 sequences, around a third of which appear only once. The sample was cord blood. The receptor source for this set is a newborn girl in good health.

The chain recombines TRBV7-2 with TRBJ2-5; 7 nucleotides align to TRBD2. J lost 4 bases, V lost 5 bases, and 7 bases had no gene match. CDR1 is SGHTA, CDR2 FQGNSA, per germline. The CDR3 is made up of 14 amino acids. The CDR3: CASSPRWGGETQYF. CDR3 DNA sequence: TGTGCCAGCAGCCCAAGATGGGGGGGAGAGACCCAGTACTTC.

This clonotype was detected ten times or more. The rearrangement uses TRBV12-3 or TRBV12-4 and TRBJ2-7; 7 bases are a match to TRBD1. This CDR3 has 15 residues. The V and J ends lost 6 bases and 5 bases, in that order; junction bases with no gene match: 13. For the CDR3, the DNA is TGTGCCAGCAGGTCGGACAGGATCTATTATGACGAGCAGTACTTC. Translation: CASRSDRIYYDEQYF.

This rearrangement joins TRBV12-3 or TRBV12-4 to TRBJ2-5; 8 bases are shared with TRBD2. The tail of the sequence fits TRBJ2-7 better, so the J call may be wrong. CDR3 length: 15 amino acids. The CDR3 DNA reads as TGTGCCAGCAGCTGCCTACCGGGACTAGGAGACGAGCAGTACTTC. The encoded protein is CASSCLPGLGDEQYF.

This clonotype was seen more than once but under ten times. V and J are TRBV27 and TRBJ1-6; tentative D call: TRBD1 (6 bases). CDR1 MNHEY and CDR2 SMNVEV come from the germline V gene (reference sequence). V lost 5 bases to trimming and J lost 6 bases, with 11 bases between them. CDR3 length: 14 amino acids. CDR3: CASSLRRGNSPLHF. The CDR3 nucleotides are TGTGCCAGCAGTCTGCGCAGGGGTAATTCACCCCTCCACTTT.

This clonotype was seen more than once but under ten times. The rearrangement joins TRBV6-1 to TRBJ2-4, with D possibly being TRBD1 or TRBD2 (5 bases each). The V end lost 6 bases, the J end lost 13 bases, and 25 bases lay between the germline ends. The V gene's germline CDR1 is MNHNS and CDR2 SASEGT. The CDR3 has 15 amino acids. CDR3 bases: TGTGCCAGCAGCCATAACCGGGACCCTCCCAGGGAGCAGTACTTC. Translation gives CASSHNRDPPREQYF.

The chain recombines TRBV5-1 with TRBJ1-4; 9 bases are shared with TRBD1. V was clipped by 4 bases and J by 8 bases; unmatched bases: 6. The CDR3 totals 14 residues. Germline values: CDR1 SGHRS, CDR2 YFSETQ. The CDR3 loop is CASSPQGAREKLFF. As DNA, the CDR3 is TGCGCCAGCAGCCCACAGGGGGCCCGGGAAAAACTGTTTTTT.

In its sample, this clonotype was seen many times. V gene TRBV4-1 combines with J gene TRBJ2-3, with 9 bases that match TRBD1. The J segment lost 6 bases and the V segment lost 0 bases, leaving 7 bases of the junction unmatched. The CDR3 runs to 16 residues. Per germline, CDR1 MGHRA and CDR2 YSYEKL. In DNA, the CDR3 is TGCGCCAGCAGCCAAGATCCCGGGACAGGGATCGATACGCAGTATTTT. This codes for CASSQDPGTGIDTQYF.

This clonotype was found a few times. V usage is TRBV3-1 and J usage is TRBJ1-4; D not certain. This CDR3 has 17 amino acids. The V gene's germline CDR1 is LGHDT and CDR2 YNNKEL (reference sequence). Deletions cut 3 bases from V and 0 bases from J, with 14 bases between. CDR3 nucleotide sequence: TGTGCCAGCAGCCAGCCCCATAACGGGGCAACTAATGAAAAACTGTTTTTT. This translates into CASSQPHNGATNEKLFF.

The V and J genes are TRBV28 and TRBJ2-1, with D perhaps matching TRBD1 (6 bases). The V and J ends lost 8 bases and 8 bases respectively, with 16 bases between them. Germline V gene data show CDR1 as MDHEN and CDR2 as SYDVKM. The CDR3 extends over 13 amino acids. In DNA form, the CDR3 reads TGTGCCAGCTACAGGGCCGGGATCTATGAGCAGTTCTTC. Amino acid sequence: CASYRAGIYEQFF.

This chain links TRBV20-1 with TRBJ1-5, with D unclear. Trimming took 6 bases from V and 3 from J, leaving 15 bases between them. Germline V gene lookup returns CDR1 DFQATT and CDR2 SNEGSKA (reference sequence). This CDR3 has 14 residues. Here the CDR3 DNA reads TGCAGTGCCCCTAAATCCGGACTCAATCAGCCCCAGCATTTT. Protein sequence: CSAPKSGLNQPQHF.

The chain recombines TRBV5-6 with TRBJ1-1; D unclear. V lost 0 bases, J lost 11 bases, and 11 bases lay in between. In germline, CDR1 is SGHDT, CDR2 YYEEEE. The CDR3 contains 12 residues. The CDR3 region is CASSLASGRAFF. DNA of the CDR3: TGTGCCAGCAGCTTGGCCAGTGGGAGGGCTTTCTTT. Looking up the rest from reference TRBV5-6 and TRBJ1-1 gives the full variable domain: DAGVTQSPTHLIKTRGQQVTLRCSPKSGHDTVSWYQQALGQGPQFIFQYYEEEERQRGNFPDRFSGHQFPNYSSELNVNALLLGDSALYLCASSLASGRAFFGQGTRLTVV.

This clonotype was seen more than once but under ten times. The chain links TRBV5-4 to TRBJ2-1, with TRBD2 matching over 11 bases. The V and J ends lost 3 bases and 8 bases, in that order; junction bases with no gene match: 10. This CDR3 has 16 residues. Per the germline V gene, CDR1 is SGHNT and CDR2 is YYREEE (reference sequence). The chain's CDR3 is CASSSGTSGGYDEQFF. For the CDR3, the DNA is TGTGCCAGCAGCTCTGGAACTAGCGGGGGATACGATGAGCAGTTCTTC. The whole variable domain, remainder taken from reference TRBV5-4 and TRBJ2-1, is ETGVTQSPTHLIKTRGQQVTLRCSSQSGHNTVSWYQQALGQGPQFIFQYYREEENGRGNFPPRFSGLQFPNYSSELNVNALELDDSALYLCASSSGTSGGYDEQFFGPGTRLTVL.

The V and J genes are TRBV20-1 and TRBJ2-7; 12 bases match TRBD2. This CDR3 spans 16 amino acids. Germline CDR1 is DFQATT and CDR2 is SNEGSKA (reference sequence). The J segment lost 7 bases and the V segment lost 2 bases, leaving 12 bases of the junction unmatched. CDR3 in amino acids: CSARRPGLAGQNEQYF. In DNA, the CDR3 is TGCAGTGCTAGAAGGCCGGGACTAGCGGGCCAAAATGAGCAGTACTTC.

In this sample, this clonotype turned up a few times. For the CDR3, the DNA is TGCAGTGCGCAGGACAGGGGAGTGGGTGGCTACACCTTC. Translated, it gives CSAQDRGVGGYTF. This chain uses TRBV20-1 with TRBJ1-2; TRBD1 matches 9 bases. Germline V gene data show CDR1 as DFQATT and CDR2 as SNEGSKA (reference sequence). This CDR3 has 13 amino acids. The V gene end was trimmed by 6 bases and the J gene end by 7 bases; junction bases not matched to a gene: 9.

The rearrangement links TRBV28 to TRBJ2-7, with TRBD2 matching over 7 bases. The end of the DNA fits TRBJ2-5 better, so the J call may be wrong. This CDR3 spans 14 amino acids. Germline assignment: CDR1 MDHEN and CDR2 SYDVKM. In DNA, the CDR3 is TGTGCCAGCAGCGAAGCGGGATCTACGGAGACCCAGTACTTC. Translation gives CASSEAGSTETQYF.

This rearrangement joins TRBV10-3 to TRBJ1-1; D remains ambiguous. The CDR3 has 15 residues. The V and J ends lost 0 bases and 1 base respectively, with 9 bases between them. The germline V gene has CDR1 ENHRY and CDR2 SYGVKD. This CDR3 reads CAISESQLPNTEAFF. The CDR3 nucleotides read TGTGCCATCAGTGAGTCGCAACTCCCGAACACTGAAGCTTTCTTT.

This sequence joins TRBV20-1 and TRBJ2-1; TRBD2 matches 7 bases. The CDR3 consists of 19 residues. Looked up from germline, CDR1 is DFQATT and CDR2 is SNEGSKA (reference sequence). The junction had 15 bases not matched to a gene; V was cut back by 0 bases and J by 1 base. The CDR3 here is CSARDHLAGVSWSYNEQFF. The CDR3 nucleotides are TGCAGTGCTAGAGATCATCTTGCGGGAGTTAGTTGGTCCTACAATGAGCAGTTCTTC.

V is TRBV12-3 or TRBV12-4 and J is TRBJ2-5; D unclear. The CDR3 extends over 16 amino acids. V was pared by 0 bases and J by 0 bases, with 11 bases between. The CDR3 DNA reads TGTGCCAGCAGTTTAGCGCTCGCGGCCTACCAAGAGACCCAGTACTTC. Its protein is CASSLALAAYQETQYF.

This clonotype was seen at least ten times. V and J are TRBV27 and TRBJ1-2; 10 positions agree with TRBD1. The ends lost 4 bases at V and 5 bases at J; junction bases unmatched: 7. The CDR3 spans 15 residues. The germline CDR1 and CDR2 sequences are MNHEY and SMNVEV (reference sequence). The CDR3 coding sequence is TGTGCCAGCAGTTCCTCCGGGACAGGGGATTATGGCTACACCTTC. This codes for CASSSSGTGDYGYTF.

The chain links TRBV3-1 to TRBJ2-1; TRBD2 matches at 12 bases. The J segment lost 7 bases and the V segment lost 4 bases, leaving 11 bases of the junction unmatched. The germline V gene encodes CDR1 LGHDT and CDR2 YNNKEL (reference sequence). The CDR3 is 17 amino acids. The CDR3 DNA reads as TGTGCCAGCAGCCCCGGACTAGCGGGATACAATATGAATGAGCAGTTCTTC. It specifies CASSPGLAGYNMNEQFF.

Worth noting for this clonotype: At one end, the junction sequence differs from germline, possibly due to a read error. This chain connects TRBV7-6 to TRBJ2-7, with TRBD2 as a possible D gene (6 bases). The V gene's germline CDR1 is SGHVS and CDR2 FNYEAQ. The CDR3 is 14 amino acids. The CDR3 DNA reads as TGTGCCAGCAGCTTAGGTACAGCGGACTACGGGCAGTACTTC. This translates into CASSLGTADYGQYF.

The CDR3 DNA reads as TGTGCTAGTGGGCAGGGGAGCGACACTGAAGCTTTCTTT. Translated, it gives CASGQGSDTEAFF. The V gene is TRBV12-5, the J gene TRBJ1-1, with a weak D call TRBD1 (6 bases). The V gene's germline CDR1 is LGHNT and CDR2 FRNRAP. The CDR3 totals 13 residues. V shed 6 bases and J shed 3 bases, with 11 bases lying between them. Full variable domain (remainder filled in from reference TRBV12-5 and TRBJ1-1): DARVTQTPRHKVTEMGQEVTMRCQPILGHNTVFWYRQTMMQGLELLAYFRNRAPLDDSGMPKDRFSAEMPDATLATLKIQPSEPRDSAVYFCASGQGSDTEAFFGQGTRLTVV.

V gene TRBV4-2 combines with J gene TRBJ2-5; D is possibly TRBD2 (6 bases). The CDR3 runs to 14 residues. The ends were cut back, 4 bases at V and 11 bases at J, with 20 bases in the middle. Germline assignment: CDR1 LGHNA and CDR2 YNFKEQ. The CDR3 coding sequence is TGTGCCAGCAGCCTTCGACTAGTGGGCAATGAGCAGTACTTC. Its protein is CASSLRLVGNEQYF.